This TCR beta chain was documented in a study of blood T cell repertoires in COVID-19. Study at large: Italy, Spain and the United States were the sources of the convalescent and acute COVID-19 samples. Sample material is recorded as cDNA or gDNA derived from T cells, B-cell-depleted T cells, or PBMCs.

Authors' data handling: Scientists estimated how many nucleated cells there were by amplifying reference gene primers. Here immunoSEQ multiplex PCR was the method, and the copy in TCRdb shows in-frame clones only, minus some. D and trimming come from the DNA, and the V and J calls and clone size come from that table. The sample includes tens of thousands of clones, 65% to 90% seen only once; the top ten take 2.5% to 3%. Source material: peripheral blood. The TCR was taken from a man aged 80 or over with acute or convalescent COVID-19.

CDR3 sequence (DNA): TGTGCCAGCAGTTCCTGGCGGGAGGCATACAATGAGCAGTTCTTC. Translated, it gives CASSSWREAYNEQFF. V is TRBV6-6 and J is TRBJ2-1; TRBD2 matches 8 bases. The J segment lost 4 bases and the V segment lost 4 bases, leaving 6 bases of the junction unmatched. CDR1 MNHNY and CDR2 SVGAGI come from the germline V gene (reference sequence). This CDR3 has 15 residues.